Listed here are 8 T cell receptor beta chains from one sample, sequenced in a study of T cells in Graves' hyperthyroidism and ophthalmopathy. Amplified TCR beta CDR3 regions derived from RNA transcripts. In the first-round RT-PCR of the TCR CDR3, the HTBI primer set was used. TCRdb passed the multiplex PCR reads through MiXCR, listing each CDR3 protein once. The table lists approximately 600,000 distinct CDR3 sequences, around 14% of them singletons. The sample was blood. The receptor set was obtained from a young woman with Graves' hyperthyroidism that later progressed to Graves' ophthalmopathy.

The V call is TRBV20-1, the J call TRBJ1-1; TRBD1 matches at 7 bases. CDR3 size: 13 residues. Germline V gene sequence: CDR1 DFQATT, CDR2 SNEGSKA (reference sequence). Trimming removed 6 bases from V and 2 bases from J; junction bases left unmatched: 6. CDR3 bases: TGCAGTGCCGGCAGGGGGTCCAACACTGAAGCTTTCTTT. Translated, it gives CSAGRGSNTEAFF.

This clonotype occurred many times. The chain couples TRBV5-1 to TRBJ2-7, with 9 positions matching TRBD1. V lost 4 bases, J lost 5 bases, and 4 bases stayed unmatched. The CDR3 covers 13 residues. Germline CDR1 is SGHRS and CDR2 is YFSETQ. The CDR3 sequence is CASSGQGFNEQYF. In DNA, the CDR3 is TGCGCCAGCAGCGGACAGGGGTTCAACGAGCAGTACTTC.

In this sample, this clonotype turned up many times. The chain joins TRBV6-1 to TRBJ1-1; D is undetermined. The V gene's germline CDR1 is MNHNS and CDR2 SASEGT. The V end was cut by 1 base, the J end by 3 bases, with 15 bases between. This CDR3 has 16 residues. CDR3 amino acids: CASSEGDGSLDTEAFF. CDR3 bases: TGTGCCAGCAGTGAAGGAGACGGAAGCCTGGACACTGAAGCTTTCTTT.

The genes are TRBV7-9 and TRBJ2-3, with D tentatively TRBD1 or TRBD2 (5 bases each). The CDR3 runs to 17 residues. Germline CDR1 is SEHNR and CDR2 is FQNEAQ (reference sequence). V was clipped by 5 bases and J by 1 base, with 19 bases between them. The CDR3 spells CASSNRDQIYGTDTQYF. The DNA of the CDR3 is TGTGCCAGCAGCAACCGGGACCAAATATACGGCACAGATACGCAGTATTTT. The variable domain in full, with the rest retrieved from reference TRBV7-9 and TRBJ2-3, is DTGVSQNPRHKITKRGQNVTFRCDPISEHNRLYWYRQTLGQGPEFLTYFQNEAQLEKSRLLSDRFSAERPKGSFSTLEIQRTEQGDSAMYLCASSNRDQIYGTDTQYFGPGTRLTVL.

This clonotype has only a few counts. V and J are TRBV9 and TRBJ2-1; D is unresolved. CDR1 is SGDLS and CDR2 is YYNGEE in the germline V gene. This CDR3 has 13 residues. Trimming took off 0 bases at V and 7 bases at J, with 8 bases between the two ends. The CDR3 is CASSVEEQNEQFF. CDR3 in DNA: TGTGCCAGCAGCGTAGAGGAACAGAATGAGCAGTTCTTC.

A few counts support this clonotype. The CDR3 DNA sequence: TGTGCCGGGGGCATGAACACTGAAGCTTTCTTT. This encodes CAGGMNTEAFF. The rearrangement joins TRBV28 to TRBJ1-1; tentatively, D is TRBD1 (6 bases). CDR1 is MDHEN and CDR2 is SYDVKM in the germline V gene. V was trimmed by 11 bases and J by 0 bases, leaving 7 bases between them. The CDR3 is made up of 11 amino acids.

In its sample, this clonotype was seen a few times. The V call is TRBV9, the J call TRBJ1-1; no firm D call. The germline V gene has CDR1 SGDLS and CDR2 YYNGEE. This CDR3 comprises 14 residues. The V end was cut by 0 bases, the J end by 0 bases, with 6 bases between. The chain's CDR3 is CASSVVQVNTEAFF. The CDR3 DNA follows: TGTGCCAGCAGCGTAGTGCAGGTGAACACTGAAGCTTTCTTT.

This clonotype was counted at least ten times. One end of the junction fails to match germline, which may point to a read error. J is TRBJ1-6 and V is TRBV5-6; D is unresolved. The length of the CDR3 is 14 residues. Germline V gene lookup returns CDR1 SGHDT and CDR2 YYEEEE. Here the CDR3 reads CASSLDVEGSPLHF. CDR3 sequence (DNA): TGTGCCAGCAGTTTGGACGTCGAGGGTTCACCCCTCCACTTT.